This T cell receptor beta chain was observed in a study of CD8 T cells in Susac syndrome (dated by TCRdb to between 2019 and 2020). With regard to the full study: Whether CD8+ T cell activation and differentiation in Susac syndrome was antigen driven was tested using repertoire sequencing.

This clonotype has a single count. It has no known antigen specificity. The input lacks base qualities; no much larger clone sits a single base away. One read provides weak support. What the study reported, not specific to this receptor: The TCR sequencing and HLA analysis was acknowledged to have included a relatively small number of individuals.

RNA was extracted with the RNeasy kit and roughly 0.5 to 1 ug was reverse transcribed using random hexamers. TCR beta CDR3 regions were amplified with the immunoSEQ multiplex PCR assay covering 54 Vbeta and 13 Jbeta segments. To correct PCR amplification bias, a synthetic template baseline was used for both primer optimization and computational correction. Processing in the source paper ran as follows. Reads were assigned to V, D and J genes according to IMGT and analyzed in immunoSEQ Analyzer, with only productive sequences retained. Clonality was computed as one minus Shannon entropy normalized by log2 of the number of productive unique sequences. For each patient and control, public and private clones were evaluated within the 100 most prevalent clones. Clones were defined as Susac-specific when absent from the healthy and MS cohorts, from about 1,100 published viral clones and from other ImmuneACCESS disease sequences. TCRdb reran the public reads through fastp at Q25 and MiXCR, keeping productive beta chains. Each entry is one CDR3 protein sequence, shown with its most common DNA and genes. It is TCRdb's table, rather than the study itself, that gives the V and J calls and clone size. Here the sample has over 130,000 distinct CDR3 sequences; 85% to 95% occur a single time. The ten largest clones capture about 0.11% of the sample.

High-throughput TCR beta sequencing profiled peripheral blood CD8+ and CD4+ T cells from healthy donors, Susac syndrome patients and multiple sclerosis patients. The multiple sclerosis controls were treatment-naive patients whose relapsing-remitting disease, either stable or active, fulfilled the revised McDonald criteria. Bulk CD8+ and CD4+ T cells were purified by magnetic negative isolation, whereas CD8+ TEMRA cells were enriched by FACS. Blood was collected in EDTA tubes and processed within 24 hours, with PBMCs isolated through density gradient centrifugation. PBMCs intended for TCR sequencing were cryopreserved in liquid nitrogen and thawed later in a water bath at 37 degrees C. The sorted or isolated CD4+, CD8+ and CD8+ TEMRA cells had a purity of 90% or higher. Inclusive of the bounding cysteine and phenylalanine, the CDR3 is 15 residues long. Only the CDR3 region is kept as DNA, spanning 45 bases read in frame from base 1. V lost 4 bases and J lost 6 bases, and the count of bases not matched to a germline gene is 9. CDR1 SGHRS and CDR2 YFSETQ were looked up in the germline V gene.

Here the chain combines TRBV5-1 and TRBJ2-7; TRBD2 matches 11 bases in the middle. The receptor's source is a human donor with multiple sclerosis. What was sequenced was CD4+ T cells from PBMCs. Here the CDR3 is given as CASSTQTSGTSEQYF. The sequenced DNA is TGCGCCAGCAGCACCCAGACTAGCGGGACTAGCGAGCAGTACTTC.